This TCR beta chain was retrieved from a study of metastatic and nonmetastatic thyroid tumors. Study details: Repertoires were compared across blood and tumor or nodule tissue from malignant and benign thyroid patients. General study results and limits: For both blood and tumor, malignant thyroid tumors reportedly showed significantly higher TCR beta diversity than benign nodules did.

Study processing details: Between-group CDR3 differences, defined by clinicopathological status, yielded a distant-metastasis classifier for papillary thyroid cancer. TCRdb reanalyzed the PCR reads via MiXCR. The V and J calls here are based on TCRdb, not the publication. The sample lists around 89,000 clones; 15% were seen once. With regard to this clone: What it binds is not known.

All patients were untreated before thyroid surgery. The trim removed 6 bases at V and 0 bases at J, leaving 12 bases unmatched. Germline V lookup: CDR1 MGHRA, CDR2 YSYEKL. This CDR3 contains 18 residues. The sequence was obtained from a female donor with papillary thyroid cancer or a benign thyroid nodule (not recorded which). Some clones in this sample may be carry-over from other donors' samples. The sample consisted of blood. This chain uses TRBV4-1 with TRBJ1-4; 8 bases are shared with TRBD1. The CDR3 DNA follows: TGCGCCAGCAGACACCCCACCGGGACAGGCGCAACTAATGAAAAACTGTTTTTT. Residues: CASRHPTGTGATNEKLFF.